The sequence of this T cell receptor (beta chain) was determined in a study of blood T cell repertoires in COVID-19. TCRdb's table, derived via immunoSEQ multiplex PCR, lists solely in-frame clones and lacks some. This sample yields about 85,000 clones, of which around 89% are seen a single time; roughly 4.5% belongs to the top ten. This clone was recorded only once. The CDR3 is 16 residues long. The J segment lost 3 bases and the V segment lost 1 base, leaving 1 base of the junction unmatched. Per germline, CDR1 SGHAT and CDR2 FQNNGV. V usage is TRBV11-2 and J usage is TRBJ2-3; the match to TRBD2 covers 13 bases. The receptor comes from an elderly woman with active or convalescent COVID-19. Sequenced: peripheral blood. CDR3 loop: CASSLGLAGGTDTQYF. For the CDR3, the DNA is TGTGCCAGCAGCTTAGGACTAGCGGGAGGAACAGATACGCAGTATTTT.